Below, 3 T cell receptor beta chains from the same sample are listed, as sequenced in a study of blood T cell repertoires in COVID-19. TCRdb keeps only in-frame clones here, not all; method: immunoSEQ multiplex PCR. The table shows about 220,000 clones, with about 91% occurring only once. The sample was PBMCs or T cells enriched from blood (not recorded which). These receptors were taken from a woman between 45 and 65 years old with acute COVID-19.

This chain links TRBV29-1 with TRBJ2-2; 9 nucleotides match TRBD1. CDR3 length: 13 residues. The junction had 2 bases not matched to a gene; V was cut back by 4 bases and J by 5 bases. Germline CDR1 and CDR2: SQVTM and ANQGSEA. CDR3: CSVVTGGTGELFF. In nucleotides, the CDR3 is TGCAGCGTTGTGACAGGGGGGACCGGGGAGCTGTTTTTT.

The CDR3 nucleotides are TGTGCCAGTAGTATCTCTCAGGGGAGGGGTGGCACTGAAGCTTTCTTT. It translates to CASSISQGRGGTEAFF. The chain joins TRBV19 to TRBJ1-1; a possible D gene is TRBD1 (6 bases). This CDR3 has 16 residues. V was clipped by 3 bases and J by 4 bases, with 18 bases between them. The germline CDR1 and CDR2 sequences are LNHDA and SQIVND (reference sequence).

The V and J genes are TRBV11-3 and TRBJ1-6; 9 bases match TRBD1. The CDR3 totals 16 residues. V lost 0 bases and J lost 10; bases outside the gene matches: 7. Germline V gene sequence: CDR1 SGHNT, CDR2 YENEEA. The DNA for the CDR3 is TGTGCCAGCAGCTTAGAAGGACAGGGGTTCGGATCACCCCTCCACTTT. This sequence encodes CASSLEGQGFGSPLHF.